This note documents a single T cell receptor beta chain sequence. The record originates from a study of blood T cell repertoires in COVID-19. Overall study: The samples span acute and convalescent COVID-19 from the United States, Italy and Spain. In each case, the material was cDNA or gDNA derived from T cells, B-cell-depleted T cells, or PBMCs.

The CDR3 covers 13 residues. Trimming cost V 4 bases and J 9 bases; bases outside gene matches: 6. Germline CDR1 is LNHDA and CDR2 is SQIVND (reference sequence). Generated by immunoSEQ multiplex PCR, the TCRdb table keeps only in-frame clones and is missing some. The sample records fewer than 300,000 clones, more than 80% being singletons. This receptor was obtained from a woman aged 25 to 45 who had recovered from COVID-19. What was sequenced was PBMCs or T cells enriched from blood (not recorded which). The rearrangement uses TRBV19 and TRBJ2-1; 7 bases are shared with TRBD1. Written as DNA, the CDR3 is TGTGCCAGTAGTACCATAGGGGGCGGTGAGCAGTTCTTC. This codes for CASSTIGGGEQFF.